Presented here are 20 T cell receptor beta chains from one specimen sequenced in a study of tissue T cells after allogeneic stem cell transplantation. Only in-frame clones appear in the TCRdb table, and some are missing; sequencing was by immunoSEQ multiplex PCR. The sample has roughly 50,000 clones; roughly four fifths are singletons. The sample was sorted cells pooled from one or two spleens. The receptors were gathered from a pool of C57BL/6 mice in good health.

This clone has just a few counts. Mouse germline and gene names are used. The read is 1 residue too short to cover the CDR3 end, so that end is filled in from the germline J gene. V is TRBV13-2 and J is TRBJ2-7, with D possibly matching TRBD2 (7 bases). The germline CDR1 and CDR2 sequences are NNHNN and SYGAGS (reference sequence). V lost 0 bases, J lost 4 bases, and 14 bases lay in between. The CDR3 totals 15 residues. This chain's CDR3 is CASGDDRWGRYEQYF. The sequenced CDR3 bases are TGTGCCAGCGGTGATGATCGCTGGGGGCGGTATGAACAGTAC.

Only a few counts were recorded for this clone. Gene labels here are mouse ones. With the read ending 1 residue before the CDR3 end, the germline J gene is used to fill in that end. This chain uses TRBV13-2 with TRBJ2-3; possibly TRBD1 for D (5 bases). The V end lost 5 bases, the J end lost 0 bases, and 7 bases lay between the germline ends. Germline-derived CDR1 and CDR2 are NNHNN and SYGAGS (reference sequence). The CDR3 sequence is 13 residues long. The sequenced CDR3 bases are TGTGCCAGCGGCAGGGAAAGTGCAGAAACGCTGTAT. Its protein product is CASGRESAETLY. The whole CDR3 region reads CASGRESAETLYF.

A note on this clone: Each gene name is a mouse one. The read stops 1 residue short of the end of the CDR3; the missing end is completed from the germline J gene. This chain connects TRBV2 to TRBJ2-3, with 11 positions matching TRBD2. CDR1 LGHNA and CDR2 YSYQKL come from the germline V gene. The CDR3 loop spans 18 amino acids. The junction had 5 bases not matched to a gene; V was cut back by 0 bases and J by 0 bases. The CDR3 sequence is CASSQEGTGGSSAETLYF. CDR3 DNA (partial): TGTGCCAGCAGCCAAGAAGGGACTGGGGGCTCTAGTGCAGAAACGCTGTAT.

This clone was seen only once. Gene names follow the mouse nomenclature. The missing CDR3 end, 1 residue past where the read stops, is filled in from the germline J gene. This chain joins TRBV2 and TRBJ1-3; D remains ambiguous. The CDR3 is 17 amino acids. Trimming removed 1 base from V and 0 bases from J, with 13 bases in between. Germline CDR1 and CDR2: LGHNA and YSYQKL. CDR3 region: CASSQVQFQNSGNTLYF. The CDR3 DNA, read in part, is TGTGCCAGCAGCCAAGTCCAATTCCAGAATTCTGGAAATACGCTCTAT.

This clone was observed a few times. Gene names and germline refer to mouse. The CDR3 sequence: CASRPGQITYEQYF. The sequenced part of the CDR3 DNA is TGTGCCAGCAGGCCGGGACAGATAACCTATGAACAGTAC. The chain recombines TRBV19 with TRBJ2-7; 7 nucleotides agree with TRBD1. The read ends 1 residue before the CDR3 terminus; that terminus is restored from the germline J gene. V was clipped by 5 bases and J by 2 bases; unmatched bases: 7. This CDR3 contains 14 residues. Germline CDR1 is FNHDT and CDR2 is SITEND (reference sequence).

In regard to this clone: All gene names here are mouse names. The observed sequence ends 1 residue before the CDR3 terminus, with the missing tail filled in from the germline J gene. The chain is built from TRBV13-3 and TRBJ2-3; D unresolved. Germline V CDR1 and CDR2: NNHDY, SYVADS. V was cut by 0 bases and J by 0 bases, with 8 bases left in between. The CDR3 contains 15 residues. The covered CDR3 bases are TGTGCCAGCAGTGATGCGGGCAGAAGTGCAGAAACGCTGTAT. Protein product: CASSDAGRSAETLY. The full CDR3 sequence reads CASSDAGRSAETLYF.

This clone showed up just once. Gene labels here are mouse ones. The read comes to an end 1 residue before the CDR3 does, leaving the germline J gene to fill in the end. The chain combines TRBV13-2 with TRBJ2-7; 11 nucleotides align to TRBD1. Germline lookup yields CDR1 NNHNN and CDR2 SYGAGS (reference sequence). V lost 5 bases, J lost 6 bases, and 1 base stayed unmatched. The CDR3 extends over 12 amino acids. CDR3 bases read: TGTGCCAGCGGGGACAGGGGGCCTGAACAGTAC. This gives the protein CASGDRGPEQY. The CDR3 reads in full as CASGDRGPEQYF.

On this clone itself: Gene names and germline match the mouse. Read coverage stops 1 residue before the CDR3 terminus; the germline J gene supplies the remainder. The rearrangement joins TRBV12-1 to TRBJ2-3; the D gene is possibly TRBD1 (5 bases). The CDR3 is made up of 14 amino acids. Germline lookup yields CDR1 SGHSN and CDR2 HYEKVE. Trimming removed 2 bases at V and 0 bases at J, with 8 bases between. The CDR3 DNA, read in part, is TGTGCCAGCTCTCCGACAGCTAGTGCAGAAACGCTGTAT. It translates to CASSPTASAETLY. The full CDR3 is CASSPTASAETLYF.

Concerning this clone itself: All gene names here are mouse names. The CDR3 extends 1 residue past the end of the read, so its final part is completed from the germline J gene. Other DNA sequences of this sample code for an identical CDR3. The rearrangement links TRBV1 to TRBJ2-3; D is tentatively TRBD1 or TRBD2 (5 bases each). The CDR3 has 14 residues. Germline V gene sequence: CDR1 NSQYPW, CDR2 LRSPGD (reference sequence). The V end lost 1 base, the J end lost 3 bases, and 8 bases lay between the germline ends. CDR3 sequence: CTCSAGGRAETLYF. Partial CDR3 DNA: TGCACCTGCAGTGCAGGGGGGAGGGCAGAAACGCTGTAT.

About this clone itself: Gene names and germline match the mouse. Read coverage stops 1 residue before the CDR3 terminus; the germline J gene supplies the remainder. V usage is TRBV12-2 and J usage is TRBJ2-1; 7 positions agree with TRBD2. Germline lookup yields CDR1 SGHLS and CDR2 HYDKME. This CDR3 has 14 amino acids. V shed 2 bases and J 1 base; nucleotides not matched to a gene: 1. Incomplete CDR3 DNA: TGTGCCAGCTCTCCGGGACTGAACTATGCTGAGCAGTTC. Protein product: CASSPGLNYAEQF. The entire CDR3 reads CASSPGLNYAEQFF.

To note about this clone: Gene names follow the mouse nomenclature. The read ends 1 residue shy of where the CDR3 ends; the end is completed using the germline J gene. The V and J genes are TRBV15 and TRBJ2-3; 10 bases are a match to TRBD1. Germline V gene data show CDR1 as SGHND and CDR2 as FRSKSL. This CDR3 comprises 14 residues. V was clipped by 5 bases and J by 3 bases; unmatched bases: 2. This CDR3 is CASSPTGGAETLYF. CDR3 DNA, as far as it was read: TGTGCCAGCAGTCCGACAGGGGGCGCAGAAACGCTGTAT.

Concerning this clone: Gene names and germline match the mouse. The read falls 1 residue short of the CDR3 end, and the missing part is taken from the germline J gene. The V call is TRBV1, the J call TRBJ2-7, with D unclear. CDR1 NSQYPW and CDR2 LRSPGD come from the germline V gene (reference sequence). Deletions cut 0 bases from V and 0 bases from J, with 6 bases between. The CDR3 has 14 residues. The CDR3 loop reads CTCSAEGSSYEQYF. Partial CDR3 DNA: TGCACCTGCAGTGCAGAGGGCAGCTCCTATGAACAGTAC.

In the case of this clone: Each gene name is a mouse one. The read ends 1 residue before the CDR3 terminus; that terminus is restored from the germline J gene. This chain links TRBV31 with TRBJ1-6; TRBD1 is a possible D gene (5 bases). TRBJ1-6 counts as an open reading frame of uncertain function. The CDR3 totals 14 residues. Germline-derived CDR1 and CDR2 are GKSSPN and SITVG. With 0 bases removed from V and 5 bases from J, the gap between germline ends came to 8 bases. The sequenced part of the CDR3 DNA is TGTGCCTGGAGTCTCCGGGGGAATAATTCGCCCCTCTAC. This gives the protein CAWSLRGNNSPLY. The whole CDR3 sequence is CAWSLRGNNSPLYF.

This clone was picked up a small number of times. The gene symbols are mouse symbols. The DNA ends 1 residue before the CDR3 does, and the rest of the CDR3 is filled in from the germline J gene. The chain combines TRBV26 with TRBJ1-5; D remains ambiguous. Germline lookup yields CDR1 KGHPV and CDR2 FQNQEV (reference sequence). The CDR3 runs 13 residues. V lost 6 bases and J lost 0, with 6 bases in between. The CDR3 loop reads CASRGINNQAPLF. The sequenced CDR3 bases are TGTGCCAGCAGAGGGATTAACAACCAGGCTCCGCTT.

This clone showed up just once. Mouse names are used for the genes. The read stops 1 residue short of the end of the CDR3; the missing end is completed from the germline J gene. The V and J genes are TRBV12-1 and TRBJ2-3; D unresolved. CDR3 length equals 14 residues. V lost 0 bases, J lost 0 bases, and 6 bases lay in between. CDR1 and CDR2 from the germline V gene are SGHSN and HYEKVE. The covered CDR3 bases are TGTGCCAGCTCTCTCGGGCCTAGTGCAGAAACGCTGTAT. Amino acid sequence: CASSLGPSAETLY. The complete CDR3 sequence is CASSLGPSAETLYF.

Of note for this clone: Gene names and germline refer to mouse. The CDR3 end is not reached by the read, which stops 1 residue before it; the germline J gene fills it in. The chain employs TRBV13-2 and TRBJ2-5; TRBD2 aligns across 12 bases. The germline V gene has CDR1 NNHNN and CDR2 SYGAGS (reference sequence). CDR3 length equals 16 residues. V was pared by 2 bases and J by 2 bases, with 3 bases of the junction left unmatched. The CDR3 sequence: CASGEGLGGGQDTQYF. The sequenced CDR3 bases are TGTGCCAGCGGTGAAGGACTGGGGGGGGGCCAAGACACCCAGTAC.

A note on this clone: The germline and genes are mouse ones. The read ends 1 residue shy of where the CDR3 ends; the end is completed using the germline J gene. The J gene is TRBJ2-1, the V gene TRBV19; 13 bases line up with TRBD2. Germline lookup yields CDR1 FNHDT and CDR2 SITEND (reference sequence). The CDR3 loop spans 14 amino acids. The V and J ends lost 5 bases and 7 bases, in that order; junction bases with no gene match: 3. The DNA read from the CDR3 is TGTGCCAGCAGGGACTGGGGGGGCGGAGCTGAGCAGTTC. It yields the protein CASRDWGGGAEQF. The entire CDR3 protein is CASRDWGGGAEQFF.

In its sample, this clone was seen a few times. Any gene name here is a mouse gene name. The CDR3 extends 1 residue past the end of the read, so its final part is completed from the germline J gene. This chain links TRBV26 with TRBJ1-4, with D possibly matching TRBD1 (5 bases). The CDR3 contains 12 residues. CDR1 is KGHPV and CDR2 is FQNQEV in the germline V gene (reference sequence). Between the trimmed V and J ends, which lost 8 bases and 3 bases, there was a span of 7 bases. CDR3 DNA (partial): TGTGCCAGCCAGGGAACCAACGAAAGATTATTT. It translates to CASQGTNERLF. The CDR3 in its entirety is CASQGTNERLFF.

Only one count was recorded for this clone. The genes are named according to mouse. From the germline J gene comes the end of the CDR3, since the read stops 1 residue before it. The chain employs TRBV13-2 and TRBJ2-4; tentatively, D is TRBD2 (7 bases). Trimming shortened V by 0 bases and J by 3 bases, and 8 bases separated the two germline ends. The CDR3 extends over 14 amino acids. Germline values: CDR1 NNHNN, CDR2 SYGAGS (reference sequence). The CDR3 here is CASGDGGAQNTLYF. Incomplete CDR3 DNA: TGTGCCAGCGGTGATGGGGGGGCCCAAAACACCTTGTAC.

This clone was observed a few times. Gene labels here are mouse ones. The DNA ends 1 residue before the CDR3 does, and the rest of the CDR3 is filled in from the germline J gene. The gene calls are TRBV19 and TRBJ2-7; 8 positions match TRBD1. CDR1 FNHDT and CDR2 SITEND come from the germline V gene (reference sequence). The length of the CDR3 is 12 residues. The V and J ends lost 7 bases and 6 bases, in that order; junction bases with no gene match: 6. The CDR3 DNA, read in part, is TGTGCCAGCCTCGGACAGGGAGGTGAACAGTAC. It is translated as CASLGQGGEQY. The whole CDR3 sequence is CASLGQGGEQYF.